The present T cell receptor beta chain was sequenced within a study of blood T cell repertoires in COVID-19. CDR3 length: 17 amino acids. The ends were cut back, 0 bases at V and 6 bases at J, with 18 bases in the middle. Germline V CDR1 and CDR2: LGHDT, YNNKEL (reference sequence). TCRdb keeps only in-frame clones here, not all; method: immunoSEQ multiplex PCR. This table holds some 11,000 clones, roughly 80% found once. V usage is TRBV3-1 (or the pseudogene TRBV3-2) and J usage is TRBJ2-1, with a possible D match to TRBD2 (6 bases). Sequences were obtained from peripheral blood. This sequence originates from an older woman with acute or convalescent COVID-19. The DNA for the CDR3 is TGTGCCAGCAGCCAAGAAGGGCGGAGGGGTCGGCTCAATGAGCAGTTCTTC. This translates into CASSQEGRRGRLNEQFF.